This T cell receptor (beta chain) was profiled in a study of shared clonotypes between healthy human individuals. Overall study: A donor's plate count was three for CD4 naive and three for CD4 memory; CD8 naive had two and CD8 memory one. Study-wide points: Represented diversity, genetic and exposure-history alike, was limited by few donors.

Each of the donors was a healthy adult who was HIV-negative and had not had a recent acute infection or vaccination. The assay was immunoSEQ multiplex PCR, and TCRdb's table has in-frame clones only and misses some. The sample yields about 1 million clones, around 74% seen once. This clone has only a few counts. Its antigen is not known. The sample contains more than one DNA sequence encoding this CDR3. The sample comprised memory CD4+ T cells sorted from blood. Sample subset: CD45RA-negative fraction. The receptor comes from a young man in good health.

For the CDR3, the DNA is TGTGCCAGCTCCCCTCGACAGGACCTTAATGAAAAACTGTTTTTT. Translated: CASSPRQDLNEKLFF. The J gene is TRBJ1-4, the V gene TRBV18, with TRBD1 as a possible D gene (6 bases). The germline V gene encodes CDR1 KGHSH and CDR2 LQKENI. The CDR3 extends over 15 amino acids. Trimming took 6 bases from V and 4 from J, leaving 15 bases between them. The full variable domain, in which reference TRBV18 and TRBJ1-4 provide the parts outside the CDR3, is NAGVMQNPRHLVRRRGQEARLRCSPMKGHSHVYWYRQLPEEGLKFMVYLQKENIIDESGMPKERFSAEFPKEGPSILRIQQVVRGDSAAYFCASSPRQDLNEKLFFGSGTQLSVL.